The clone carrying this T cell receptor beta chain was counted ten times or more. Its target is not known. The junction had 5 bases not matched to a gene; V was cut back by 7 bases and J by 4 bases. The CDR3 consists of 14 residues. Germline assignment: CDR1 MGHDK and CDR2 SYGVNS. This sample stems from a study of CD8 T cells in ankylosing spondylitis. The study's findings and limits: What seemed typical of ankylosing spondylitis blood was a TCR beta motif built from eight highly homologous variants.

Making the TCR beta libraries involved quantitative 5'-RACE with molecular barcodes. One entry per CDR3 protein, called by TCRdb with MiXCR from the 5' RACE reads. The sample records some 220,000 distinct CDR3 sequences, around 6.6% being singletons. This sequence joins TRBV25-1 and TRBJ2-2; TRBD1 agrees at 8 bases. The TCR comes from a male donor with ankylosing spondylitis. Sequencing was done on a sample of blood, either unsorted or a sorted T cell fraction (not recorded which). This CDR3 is CASNPGGSTGELFF. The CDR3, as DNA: TGTGCCAGCAACCCAGGGGGCAGCACCGGGGAGCTGTTTTTT.